Sequencing of this T cell receptor (beta chain) was carried out in a study of chronic HIV infection and antiretroviral therapy. One entry per CDR3 protein results from TCRdb running MiXCR on the 5' RACE reads. Counted here are under 55,000 distinct CDR3 sequences, 19% occurring once; the ten biggest clones make up approximately 3%. Germline lookup yields CDR1 MDHEN and CDR2 SYDVKM. This CDR3 spans 15 amino acids. Trimming pared 11 bases from V and 0 bases from J, leaving 18 bases between. Sequencing was carried out using peripheral blood. The receptor's source is an adult who had HIV and had not received antiretroviral therapy, or was an uninfected healthy control (not recorded which). The V and J genes are TRBV28 and TRBJ2-3, with D perhaps matching TRBD1 or TRBD2 (5 bases each). CDR3 in DNA: TGTGCCTGCGCTGGAGCGGACATTAGCACAGATACGCAGTATTTT. Amino acids: CACAGADISTDTQYF. Using reference TRBV28 and TRBJ2-3 for the parts outside the CDR3, the full variable domain is DVKVTQSSRYLVKRTGEKVFLECVQDMDHENMFWYRQDPGLGLRLIYFSYDVKMKEKGDIPEGYSVSREKKERFSLILESASTNQTSMYLCACAGADISTDTQYFGPGTRLTVL.